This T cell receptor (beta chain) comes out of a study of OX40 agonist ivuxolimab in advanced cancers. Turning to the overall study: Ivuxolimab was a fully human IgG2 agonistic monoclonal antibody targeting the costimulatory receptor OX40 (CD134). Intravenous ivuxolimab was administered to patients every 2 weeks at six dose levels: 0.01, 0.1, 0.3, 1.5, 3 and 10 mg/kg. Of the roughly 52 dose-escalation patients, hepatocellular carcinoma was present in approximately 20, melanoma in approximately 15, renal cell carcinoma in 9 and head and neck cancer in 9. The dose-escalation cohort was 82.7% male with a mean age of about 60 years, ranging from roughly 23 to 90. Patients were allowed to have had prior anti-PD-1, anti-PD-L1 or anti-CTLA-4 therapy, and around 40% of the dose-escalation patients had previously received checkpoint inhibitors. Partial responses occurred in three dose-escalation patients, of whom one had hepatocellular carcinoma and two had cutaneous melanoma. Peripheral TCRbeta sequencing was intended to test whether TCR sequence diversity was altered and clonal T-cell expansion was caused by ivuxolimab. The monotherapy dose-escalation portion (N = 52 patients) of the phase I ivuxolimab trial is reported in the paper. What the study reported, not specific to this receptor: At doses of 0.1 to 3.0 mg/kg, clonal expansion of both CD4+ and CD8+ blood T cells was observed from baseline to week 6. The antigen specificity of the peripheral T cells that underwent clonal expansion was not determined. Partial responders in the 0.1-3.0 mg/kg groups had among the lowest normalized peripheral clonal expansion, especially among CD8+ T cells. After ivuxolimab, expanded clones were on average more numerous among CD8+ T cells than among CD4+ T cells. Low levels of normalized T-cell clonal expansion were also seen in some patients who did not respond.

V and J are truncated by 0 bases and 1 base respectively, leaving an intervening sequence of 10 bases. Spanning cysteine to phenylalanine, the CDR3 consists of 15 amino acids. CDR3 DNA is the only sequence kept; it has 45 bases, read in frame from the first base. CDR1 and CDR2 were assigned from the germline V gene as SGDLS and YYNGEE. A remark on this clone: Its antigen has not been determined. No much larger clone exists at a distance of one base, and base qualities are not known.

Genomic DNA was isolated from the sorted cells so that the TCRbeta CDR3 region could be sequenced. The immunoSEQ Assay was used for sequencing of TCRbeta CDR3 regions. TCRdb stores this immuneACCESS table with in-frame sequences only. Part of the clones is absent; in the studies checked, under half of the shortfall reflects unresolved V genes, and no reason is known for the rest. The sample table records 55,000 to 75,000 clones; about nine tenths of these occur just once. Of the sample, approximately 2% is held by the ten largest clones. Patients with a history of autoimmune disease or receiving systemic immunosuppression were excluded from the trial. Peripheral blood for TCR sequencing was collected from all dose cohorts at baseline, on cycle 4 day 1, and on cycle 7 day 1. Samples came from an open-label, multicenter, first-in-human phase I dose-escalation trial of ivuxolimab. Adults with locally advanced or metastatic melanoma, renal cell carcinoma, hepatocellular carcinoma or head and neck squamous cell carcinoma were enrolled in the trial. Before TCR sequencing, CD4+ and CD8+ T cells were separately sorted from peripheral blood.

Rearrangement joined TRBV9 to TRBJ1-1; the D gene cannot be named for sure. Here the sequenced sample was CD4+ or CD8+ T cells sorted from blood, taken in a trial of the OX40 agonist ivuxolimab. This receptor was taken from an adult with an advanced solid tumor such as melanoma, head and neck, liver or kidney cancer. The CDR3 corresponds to CASSVGRTANTEAFF. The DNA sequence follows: TGTGCCAGCAGCGTAGGGAGGACGGCGAACACTGAAGCTTTCTTT.